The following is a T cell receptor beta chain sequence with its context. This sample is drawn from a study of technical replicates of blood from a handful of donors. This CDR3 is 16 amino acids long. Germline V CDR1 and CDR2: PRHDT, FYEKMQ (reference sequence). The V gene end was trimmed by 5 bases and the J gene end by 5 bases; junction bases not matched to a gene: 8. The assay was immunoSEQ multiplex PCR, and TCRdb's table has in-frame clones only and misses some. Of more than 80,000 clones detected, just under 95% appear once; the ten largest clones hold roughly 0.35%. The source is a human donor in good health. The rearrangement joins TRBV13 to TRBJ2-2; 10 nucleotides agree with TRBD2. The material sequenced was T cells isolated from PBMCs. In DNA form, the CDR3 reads TGTGCCAGCAGCCTACCCGGGACTAGCGCTACCGGGGAGCTGTTTTTT. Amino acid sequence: CASSLPGTSATGELFF.